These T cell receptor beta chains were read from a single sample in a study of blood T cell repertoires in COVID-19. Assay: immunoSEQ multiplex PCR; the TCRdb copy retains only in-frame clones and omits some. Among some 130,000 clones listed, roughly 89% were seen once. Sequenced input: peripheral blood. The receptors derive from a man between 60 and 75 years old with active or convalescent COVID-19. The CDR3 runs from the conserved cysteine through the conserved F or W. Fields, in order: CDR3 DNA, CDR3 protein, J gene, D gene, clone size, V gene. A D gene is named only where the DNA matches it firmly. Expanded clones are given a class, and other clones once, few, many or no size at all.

TGTGCCACCAGTGATCCCGGTGGGGGGAAAGGTGAAAAACTGTTTTTT | CATSDPGGGKGEKLFF | TRBJ1-4 | . | . | TRBV24-1
TGTGCCAGCAGCCCCGGAGTCTCCTACAATGAGCAGTTCTTC | CASSPGVSYNEQFF | TRBJ2-1 | . | . | TRBV9
TGTGCCAGCAGCCTCATCAGGGATCAGCCCCAGCATTTT | CASSLIRDQPQHF | TRBJ1-5 | . | . | TRBV5-8
TGTGCCAGCAGCTTAGAAGGGGGCGGCGTTTCACCCCTCCACTTT | CASSLEGGGVSPLHF | TRBJ1-6 | TRBD1 | . | TRBV11-2
TGTGCCACCACAAGGGGACAACACAATGAGCAGTTCTTC | CATTRGQHNEQFF | TRBJ2-1 | . | . | TRBV24-1
TGTGCCAGCAGCGAGACAGGAACTGAATACGAGCAGTACTTC | CASSETGTEYEQYF | TRBJ2-7 | . | . | TRBV9
TGTGCCAGCAGCCTTACAGCTACCGGGGCCAACGTCCTGACTTTC | CASSLTATGANVLTF | TRBJ2-6 | . | . | TRBV28
TGTGCCAGTAGAACCCAGGGTGACTATGGCTACACCTTC | CASRTQGDYGYTF | TRBJ1-2 | . | . | TRBV19
TGCGCCAGCAGCCCGGCGGGAGGGATGAACACTGAAGCTTTCTTT | CASSPAGGMNTEAFF | TRBJ1-1 | . | . | TRBV5-1
TGTGCCACCAGCAGAGCTAGCGGGGGGTACCTCACCGGGGAGCTGTTTTTT | CATSRASGGYLTGELFF | TRBJ2-2 | TRBD2 | . | TRBV15
TGTGCCAGCAGCCGAGACGGAGGCATGGGCTACACCTTC | CASSRDGGMGYTF | TRBJ1-2 | . | few | TRBV6-2/TRBV6-3
TGTGCCAGCAGCTTAGGTTCCGTCCGTGGGGGAGGGCCCCAGCATTTT | CASSLGSVRGGGPQHF | TRBJ1-5 | . | . | TRBV7-2
TGTGCCAGCAGTTACCCGCGTGGACATCCCCTCCACTTT | CASSYPRGHPLHF | TRBJ1-6 | . | . | TRBV6-2/TRBV6-3
TGTGCCACCAGCCGCCGGGACAGGGGGGAGTCACGGGCTGGCTACACCTTC | CATSRRDRGESRAGYTF | TRBJ1-2 | TRBD1 | . | TRBV15
TGTGCCAGCAGCCAAACTAGCGGGAGGGATATCCTTTACGAGCAGTACTTC | CASSQTSGRDILYEQYF | TRBJ2-7 | TRBD2 | . | TRBV3-1/TRBV3-2
TGTGCCACCGGAGGACAGGTGAACACTGAAGCTTTCTTT | CATGGQVNTEAFF | TRBJ1-1 | TRBD1 | . | TRBV28
TGCGCCAGCGCTCCCCAGGGGTCTAGCAATCAGCCCCAGCATTTT | CASAPQGSSNQPQHF | TRBJ1-5 | . | . | TRBV4-1
TGTGCCAGCAGCCCGGGACAGGGCTACTCACCCCTCCACTTT | CASSPGQGYSPLHF | TRBJ1-6 | TRBD1 | . | TRBV5-4
TGTGCCAGCAGTTACACAGGGGACACTGAAGCTTTCTTT | CASSYTGDTEAFF | TRBJ1-1 | TRBD1 | . | TRBV7-9
TGTGCCAGCAGCACTACAGGGTCCGGGGAGCTGTTTTTT | CASSTTGSGELFF | TRBJ2-2 | . | . | TRBV7-3
TGTGCCAGCCTTCGGGACAGGACGAACACTGAAGCTTTCTTT | CASLRDRTNTEAFF | TRBJ1-1 | TRBD1 | . | TRBV28
TGTGCCAGCTCTGAACCAGTAAGCTCCTACGAGCAGTACTTC | CASSEPVSSYEQYF | TRBJ2-7 | . | . | TRBV27
TGCGCCAGCAGCCAAAGGGGGGGTAAGGATGGCTACACCTTC | CASSQRGGKDGYTF | TRBJ1-2 | . | . | TRBV4-1
TGTGCCAGCAGGGTCCGGGACATTCTATATGGCTACACCTTC | CASRVRDILYGYTF | TRBJ1-2 | . | . | TRBV28
TGTGCCAGCAGCGCGGCGGACAGGGGGGGCTACGAGCAGTACTTC | CASSAADRGGYEQYF | TRBJ2-7 | TRBD1 | few | TRBV9
TGTGCCAGCAGCAGCCAGGGATGGCAGCCCCAGCATTTT | CASSSQGWQPQHF | TRBJ1-5 | . | once | TRBV7-2
TGCGCCAGCAGCCCGGACAACTATAGCAATCAGCCCCAGCATTTT | CASSPDNYSNQPQHF | TRBJ1-5 | . | . | TRBV5-1
TGTGCCAGCAGCCAAGTAGCGGGAGAGACCCAGTACTTC | CASSQVAGETQYF | TRBJ2-5 | TRBD2 | . | TRBV3-1/TRBV3-2
TGTGCCAGCAGTTACCTGCTAGCGGGGGGCCAGTACTTC | CASSYLLAGGQYF | TRBJ2-5 | TRBD2 | once | TRBV6-2/TRBV6-3
TGTGCCAGCAGCCCTCCAACGGGTAAACCGGGACAGGAGGTTCGCACCGGGGAGCTGTTTTTT | CASSPPTGKPGQEVRTGELFF | TRBJ2-2 | TRBD1 | . | TRBV4-2
TGCGCCAGCAGTAGGGACAGGGGTGTGTACGAGCAGTACTTC | CASSRDRGVYEQYF | TRBJ2-7 | TRBD1 | . | TRBV4-3
TGTGCCAGCAACCAGGTTCGCCGAAGGGAGACCCAGTACTTC | CASNQVRRRETQYF | TRBJ2-5 | . | . | TRBV11-2
TGTGCCAGTAGTAGGGGACAGGGGGATGACACTGAAGCTTTCTTT | CASSRGQGDDTEAFF | TRBJ1-1 | TRBD1 | . | TRBV19
TGTGCCAGCAGCTCCCAGCCGAGTGTCTCAGCGGGAGGGGAGACCCAGTACTTC | CASSSQPSVSAGGETQYF | TRBJ2-5 | TRBD2 | . | TRBV7-6
TGTGCCAGCCAGCGGGGAAACACCATATATTTT | CASQRGNTIYF | TRBJ1-3 | . | . | TRBV6-5
TGTGCCAGCAGCCCTGGGGGGGGCTACACCTTC | CASSPGGGYTF | TRBJ1-2 | . | once | TRBV11-2
TGTGCCAGCAACCAGGAAGCAGATACGCAGTATTTT | CASNQEADTQYF | TRBJ2-3 | . | . | TRBV12-3/TRBV12-4
TGTGCTAGTGGTTTGGGGCCACTAGAAGGCTTGGATACGCAGTATTTT | CASGLGPLEGLDTQYF | TRBJ2-3 | . | . | TRBV12-5
TGTGCCAGCTCGATTAGGGAGGGGCCCACTGAAGCTTTCTTT | CASSIREGPTEAFF | TRBJ1-1 | . | . | TRBV18
TGCGCCAGCAGCCAACGAGACAGTCAAGAGACCCAGTACTTC | CASSQRDSQETQYF | TRBJ2-5 | . | . | TRBV4-1
TGTGCCAGCAGTTTATCGGCTGTCTATAATTCACCCCTCCACTTT | CASSLSAVYNSPLHF | TRBJ1-6 | . | . | TRBV27
TGTGCCAGCCGATTACAGGGATGGGGGCAAGAGACCCAGTACTTC | CASRLQGWGQETQYF | TRBJ2-5 | . | . | TRBV27
TGTGCCATCAGTGAGTTTTTTGGTTCAGGGGGCTCTGAAGCTTTCTTT | CAISEFFGSGGSEAFF | TRBJ1-1 | TRBD1 | . | TRBV10-3
TGTGCCAGCTCACCCGGGAAGGGACTCAACAACAGGGAGCTGTTTTTT | CASSPGKGLNNRELFF | TRBJ2-2 | . | . | TRBV18
TGTGCCAGCAGCCCCACCGGGACAGGGGACTATGGCTACACCTTC | CASSPTGTGDYGYTF | TRBJ1-2 | TRBD1 | few | TRBV3-1/TRBV3-2
TGTGCCACCAGTGATTTTAACAGGGACGGGAACTATGGCTACACCTTC | CATSDFNRDGNYGYTF | TRBJ1-2 | . | . | TRBV24-1
TGCGCCAGCAGCTCAGGGGATAATTTGAACACTGAAGCTTTCTTT | CASSSGDNLNTEAFF | TRBJ1-1 | . | . | TRBV5-1
TGTGCCAGCAGACAGGGGACCTCCCAGGAGCGGGAGTGGGTAGATACGCAGTATTTT | CASRQGTSQEREWVDTQYF | TRBJ2-3 | . | . | TRBV5-4
TGCGCCAGCAGCCGTGGAGGGGAGATCTATGGCTACACCTTC | CASSRGGEIYGYTF | TRBJ1-2 | . | . | TRBV5-1
TGTGCCAGCAGCTTAGCCCCCTCCGGGGAGCCCACAGATACGCAGTATTTT | CASSLAPSGEPTDTQYF | TRBJ2-3 | . | . | TRBV11-3
TGTGCCAGTAGTACCGGGGGAGGTTTATATGAAAAACTGTTTTTT | CASSTGGGLYEKLFF | TRBJ1-4 | . | . | TRBV19
TGTGCCAGCAGTTACGACAGAAACTATGGCTACACCTTC | CASSYDRNYGYTF | TRBJ1-2 | . | . | TRBV27
TGCGCCAGCAGCCAAGTCGGGAGGCCGGGCTACGAGCAGTACTTC | CASSQVGRPGYEQYF | TRBJ2-7 | TRBD2 | . | TRBV4-3
TGTGCCAGCACCTTCCTCGGGGGGGGCAGCTATGGCTACACCTTC | CASTFLGGGSYGYTF | TRBJ1-2 | . | . | TRBV6-5
TGTGCCAGCAGCCCTCAGTCGAGAAGAGGGGAGCAGTTCTTC | CASSPQSRRGEQFF | TRBJ2-1 | . | . | TRBV11-1
TGTGCCAGCAGCCCCCGGGAGGGAGGACGGGAGACCCAGTACTTC | CASSPREGGRETQYF | TRBJ2-5 | TRBD2 | . | TRBV9
TGCGCCAGCAGCCAAGCCCTCTACAGGGAATGGAACACTGAAGCTTTCTTT | CASSQALYREWNTEAFF | TRBJ1-1 | . | . | TRBV4-3
TGTGCCACCAGCTTTAGCGGGGTCTCCTCGAATGAGCAGTTCTTC | CATSFSGVSSNEQFF | TRBJ2-1 | TRBD2 | . | TRBV24-1
TGTGCCAGCAGCTTAAACCCAGGCAACACCGGGGAGCTGTTTTTT | CASSLNPGNTGELFF | TRBJ2-2 | . | . | TRBV7-2
TGTGCCAGCAGTCGGCAGGGGGTAGGGCAAGAGACCCAGTACTTC | CASSRQGVGQETQYF | TRBJ2-5 | TRBD1 | . | TRBV6-5